This is a list of T cell receptor beta chains from one sample in a study of T cells of healthy individuals. TCRdb re-called the 5' RACE reads through MiXCR, storing one row per CDR3 protein. In the table there are about 96,000 distinct CDR3 sequences, around 17% of which are singletons. The receptor source for this set is a human donor in good health. Both conserved end residues are part of each CDR3. A D gene is named only where the DNA matches it firmly. Expanded clones are given a class, and other clones once, few, many or no size at all.

V gene: TRBV6-4
D gene: NA
clone size: NA
J gene: TRBJ2-7
CDR3 protein: CASPQEEREQYF
CDR3 DNA: TGTGCCAGTCCTCAAGAGGAACGTGAGCAGTACTTC

V gene: TRBV6-2/TRBV6-3
D gene: NA
clone size: few
J gene: TRBJ2-1
CDR3 protein: CASSRDFHNEQFF
CDR3 DNA: TGTGCCAGCAGTAGGGACTTCCACAATGAGCAGTTCTTC

V gene: TRBV11-1
D gene: NA
clone size: few
J gene: TRBJ2-5
CDR3 protein: CASSLREWSKETQYF
CDR3 DNA: TGTGCCAGCAGCTTACGAGAATGGTCCAAAGAGACCCAGTACTTC

V gene: TRBV9
D gene: NA
clone size: NA
J gene: TRBJ2-2
CDR3 protein: CASSVLETPNTGELFF
CDR3 DNA: TGTGCCAGCAGCGTACTGGAGACACCGAACACCGGGGAGCTGTTTTTT

V gene: TRBV29-1
D gene: NA
clone size: many
J gene: TRBJ2-5
CDR3 protein: CSVAWGETQYF
CDR3 DNA: TGCAGCGTTGCTTGGGGAGAGACCCAGTACTTC

V gene: TRBV6-5
D gene: NA
clone size: NA
J gene: TRBJ1-6
CDR3 protein: CASSKRRQRNSPLHF
CDR3 DNA: TGTGCCAGCAGCAAGCGCAGGCAGCGAAATTCACCCCTCCACTTT

V gene: TRBV18
D gene: TRBD1
clone size: few
J gene: TRBJ1-1
CDR3 protein: CASSPPGQGVRSEAFF
CDR3 DNA: TGTGCCAGCTCACCACCGGGGCAGGGGGTTCGAAGTGAAGCTTTCTTT

V gene: TRBV19
D gene: TRBD1
clone size: NA
J gene: TRBJ2-1
CDR3 protein: CASSMDRGKFF
CDR3 DNA: TGTGCCAGTAGTATGGACAGGGGTAAGTTCTTC

V gene: TRBV6-2/TRBV6-3
D gene: TRBD2
clone size: few
J gene: TRBJ2-1
CDR3 protein: CASSYTREGNSVQFF
CDR3 DNA: TGTGCCAGCAGTTATACGCGGGAGGGAAATAGCGTGCAGTTCTTC

V gene: TRBV4-1
D gene: NA
clone size: NA
J gene: TRBJ2-5
CDR3 protein: CASSSVGGTKETQYF
CDR3 DNA: TGCGCCAGCAGTTCAGTCGGGGGGACAAAAGAGACCCAGTACTTC

V gene: TRBV2
D gene: NA
clone size: many
J gene: TRBJ1-5
CDR3 protein: CASSEGGLEADQPQHF
CDR3 DNA: TGTGCCAGCAGTGAAGGGGGTCTGGAGGCGGATCAGCCCCAGCATTTT

V gene: TRBV27
D gene: NA
clone size: many
J gene: TRBJ2-5
CDR3 protein: CASSPQGETQYF
CDR3 DNA: TGTGCCAGCAGTCCCCAGGGGGAGACCCAGTACTTC

V gene: TRBV20-1
D gene: NA
clone size: NA
J gene: TRBJ2-1
CDR3 protein: CGTRAMDHNEQFF
CDR3 DNA: TGCGGAACTAGAGCGATGGACCACAATGAGCAGTTCTTC

V gene: TRBV28
D gene: TRBD1
clone size: NA
J gene: TRBJ1-1
CDR3 protein: CASSLSQGAREAFF
CDR3 DNA: TGTGCCAGCAGTTTAAGTCAGGGGGCACGCGAAGCTTTCTTT

V gene: TRBV2
D gene: NA
clone size: NA
J gene: TRBJ2-4
CDR3 protein: CASGGRESSTIQYF
CDR3 DNA: TGTGCCAGCGGGGGGCGGGAGTCGTCAACCATTCAGTACTTC

V gene: TRBV20-1
D gene: NA
clone size: many
J gene: TRBJ2-1
CDR3 protein: CSALVGEQFF
CDR3 DNA: TGCAGTGCTCTAGTGGGTGAGCAGTTCTTC

V gene: TRBV6-4
D gene: TRBD2
clone size: many
J gene: TRBJ2-1
CDR3 protein: CASSPAGGEYNEQFF
CDR3 DNA: TGTGCCAGCAGTCCAGCGGGAGGGGAATACAATGAGCAGTTCTTC

V gene: TRBV20-1
D gene: TRBD1
clone size: NA
J gene: TRBJ2-4
CDR3 protein: CSARDPRTGDGKNIQYF
CDR3 DNA: TGCAGTGCTAGAGATCCCCGGACAGGGGATGGCAAAAACATTCAGTACTTC

V gene: TRBV30
D gene: NA
clone size: few
J gene: TRBJ1-5
CDR3 protein: CAWTSARAGNQPQHF
CDR3 DNA: TGTGCCTGGACGTCGGCCAGGGCTGGAAATCAGCCCCAGCATTTT

V gene: TRBV6-2/TRBV6-3
D gene: TRBD2
clone size: NA
J gene: TRBJ2-1
CDR3 protein: CASSRTSGRGNNEQFF
CDR3 DNA: TGTGCCAGCAGCCGGACTAGCGGGAGGGGCAACAATGAGCAGTTCTTC

V gene: TRBV18
D gene: NA
clone size: few
J gene: TRBJ2-3
CDR3 protein: CASSPRAGDTDTQYF
CDR3 DNA: TGTGCCAGCTCACCACGGGCTGGGGACACAGATACGCAGTATTTT

V gene: TRBV7-2
D gene: TRBD2
clone size: few
J gene: TRBJ2-3
CDR3 protein: CASSLLAGATDTQYF
CDR3 DNA: TGTGCCAGCAGCTTGCTAGCGGGGGCTACAGATACGCAGTATTTT

V gene: TRBV29-1
D gene: NA
clone size: NA
J gene: TRBJ2-2
CDR3 protein: CSAGALPGELFF
CDR3 DNA: TGCAGCGCCGGGGCCCTCCCCGGGGAGCTGTTTTTT

V gene: TRBV6-2/TRBV6-3
D gene: TRBD2
clone size: NA
J gene: TRBJ2-3
CDR3 protein: CASPPSRGTDTQYF
CDR3 DNA: TGTGCCAGCCCTCCTTCGCGGGGGACAGATACGCAGTATTTT

V gene: TRBV2
D gene: TRBD2
clone size: many
J gene: TRBJ2-3
CDR3 protein: CASSSLAGTADTQYF
CDR3 DNA: TGTGCCAGCAGCTCCCTAGCGGGGACGGCAGATACGCAGTATTTT

V gene: TRBV7-9
D gene: TRBD1
clone size: NA
J gene: TRBJ2-3
CDR3 protein: CASSFTWDRSTDTQYF
CDR3 DNA: TGTGCCAGCAGCTTTACGTGGGACAGGAGCACAGATACGCAGTATTTT

V gene: TRBV14
D gene: NA
clone size: many
J gene: TRBJ2-2
CDR3 protein: CASSQVRSPNTGELFF
CDR3 DNA: TGTGCCAGCAGCCAAGTTAGATCCCCGAACACCGGGGAGCTGTTTTTT

V gene: TRBV20-1
D gene: TRBD1
clone size: few
J gene: TRBJ1-4
CDR3 protein: CSAPGTGLNEKLFF
CDR3 DNA: TGCAGTGCGCCCGGGACAGGGCTTAATGAAAAACTGTTTTTT

V gene: TRBV4-3
D gene: TRBD1
clone size: few
J gene: TRBJ2-7
CDR3 protein: CASSQGQGQSYEQYF
CDR3 DNA: TGCGCCAGCAGCCAAGGCCAGGGACAGTCCTACGAGCAGTACTTC

V gene: TRBV20-1
D gene: TRBD1
clone size: few
J gene: TRBJ1-2
CDR3 protein: CSASPLALEARGPGNYGYTF
CDR3 DNA: TGCAGTGCTAGTCCGTTAGCTCTGGAGGCCAGGGGGCCCGGTAACTATGGCTACACCTTC

V gene: TRBV2
D gene: TRBD1
clone size: many
J gene: TRBJ1-5
CDR3 protein: CASSGTGGNQPQHF
CDR3 DNA: TGTGCCAGCAGTGGGACAGGGGGCAATCAGCCCCAGCATTTT

V gene: TRBV19
D gene: NA
clone size: NA
J gene: TRBJ2-3
CDR3 protein: CASSTPNSGTDTQYF
CDR3 DNA: TGTGCCAGTAGTACCCCAAACAGTGGCACAGATACGCAGTATTTT

V gene: TRBV10-3
D gene: NA
clone size: NA
J gene: TRBJ1-1
CDR3 protein: CAIQSNTEAFF
CDR3 DNA: TGTGCCATCCAATCTAACACTGAAGCTTTCTTT

V gene: TRBV29-1
D gene: NA
clone size: once
J gene: TRBJ2-7
CDR3 protein: CSVGGEGTSYEQYF
CDR3 DNA: TGCAGCGTTGGGGGGGAAGGGACCTCCTACGAGCAGTACTTC

V gene: TRBV4-3
D gene: NA
clone size: few
J gene: TRBJ2-3
CDR3 protein: CASSQGASRTDTQYF
CDR3 DNA: TGCGCCAGCAGCCAAGGAGCAAGTAGGACAGATACGCAGTATTTT

V gene: TRBV29-1
D gene: NA
clone size: NA
J gene: TRBJ2-4
CDR3 protein: CSVEGDRRDIQYF
CDR3 DNA: TGCAGCGTTGAAGGAGACAGGAGGGACATTCAGTACTTC

V gene: TRBV28
D gene: NA
clone size: NA
J gene: TRBJ1-3
CDR3 protein: CASSKPSGTGNTIYF
CDR3 DNA: TGTGCCAGCAGTAAACCTTCAGGGACTGGAAACACCATATATTTT

V gene: TRBV6-1
D gene: NA
clone size: many
J gene: TRBJ1-3
CDR3 protein: CASSKTAYGNTIYF
CDR3 DNA: TGTGCCAGCAGTAAGACAGCTTACGGAAACACCATATATTTT

V gene: TRBV6-1
D gene: TRBD2
clone size: few
J gene: TRBJ2-2
CDR3 protein: CASSESPPWVAGGRTGELFF
CDR3 DNA: TGTGCCAGCAGTGAATCCCCCCCGTGGGTAGCGGGGGGGCGGACCGGGGAGCTGTTTTTT

V gene: TRBV6-5
D gene: TRBD1
clone size: many
J gene: TRBJ1-2
CDR3 protein: CASSYLQGIGGYTF
CDR3 DNA: TGTGCCAGCAGTTATTTACAGGGGATAGGCGGCTACACCTTC

V gene: TRBV6-5
D gene: NA
clone size: few
J gene: TRBJ1-6
CDR3 protein: CASSSQGNSPLHF
CDR3 DNA: TGTGCCAGCAGTTCCCAGGGGAATTCACCCCTCCACTTT

V gene: TRBV6-2/TRBV6-3
D gene: NA
clone size: NA
J gene: TRBJ2-3
CDR3 protein: CASSYSETTDTQYF
CDR3 DNA: TGTGCCAGCAGTTACTCGGAGACCACAGATACGCAGTATTTT